This TCR beta chain was found in a study of T cells in localized non-small cell lung cancer. Whole-study results and caveats: Clonality of T cells reached its maximum in uninvolved adjacent lung, surpassing tumor.

A word on this clone: The antigen is undetermined.

Sequencing used immunoSEQ multiplex PCR; TCRdb keeps in-frame clones, though not all of them. The sample lists approximately 60,000 clones, roughly nine tenths occurring once. The V and J ends lost 1 base and 3 bases respectively, with 6 bases between them. CDR3 length equals 13 residues. Germline V CDR1 and CDR2: SGHTA, FQGTGA. The chain recombines TRBV7-3 with TRBJ2-5; D remains ambiguous. The source of this sequence is a woman aged 35-75 years with stage I lung adenocarcinoma. Specimen: peripheral blood, collected before any cancer treatment. The CDR3: CASSLRAEETQYF. CDR3 DNA: TGTGCCAGCAGCTTAAGGGCAGAAGAGACCCAGTACTTC.